Listed here are 24 T cell receptor beta chains from one sample, sequenced in a study of OX40 agonist ivuxolimab in advanced cancers. Libraries were prepared by immunoSEQ multiplex PCR; TCRdb keeps only in-frame clonotypes and omits some of them. The table records more than 65,000 clones, roughly 88% of them present only once. Sequenced here: CD4+ or CD8+ T cells sorted from blood, sampled in a trial of the OX40 agonist ivuxolimab. All receptors come from an adult with an advanced solid tumor such as melanoma, head and neck, liver or kidney cancer.

V is TRBV4-3 and J is TRBJ2-3; no reliable D call. Per the germline V gene, CDR1 is LGHNA and CDR2 is YSLEER. V lost 1 base, J lost 4 bases, and 6 bases lay in between. CDR3 size: 13 residues. CDR3 in DNA: TGCGCCAGCAGCCAAGTCTTCGCAGATACGCAGTATTTT. Amino acid sequence: CASSQVFADTQYF.

In its sample, this clone was seen once. The chain joins TRBV7-2 to TRBJ2-2, with 7 bases matching TRBD2. Germline CDR1 and CDR2: SGHTA and FQGNSA. The CDR3 extends over 14 amino acids. After removal of 4 bases from V and 5 bases from J, the junction contained 4 bases not matched to a gene. CDR3 sequence: CASSYERGTGELFF. The CDR3 bases are TGTGCCAGCAGCTATGAGCGGGGAACCGGGGAGCTGTTTTTT.

CDR3 DNA sequence: TGTGCCAGCAGACTTAGCGGGGCAAGCACAGATACGCAGTATTTT. As protein: CASRLSGASTDTQYF. The chain uses TRBV6-1 and TRBJ2-3, with 8 bases lining up with TRBD2. CDR3 length: 15 residues. Trimming removed 6 bases from V and 0 bases from J; junction bases left unmatched: 5. The germline V gene has CDR1 MNHNS and CDR2 SASEGT.

The sample holds one count of this clone. This chain joins TRBV18 and TRBJ2-5; 10 nucleotides agree with TRBD1. Germline values: CDR1 KGHSH, CDR2 LQKENI. The CDR3 is 14 amino acids. The V and J ends lost 3 bases and 4 bases, in that order; junction bases with no gene match: 2. The CDR3 sequence: CASSPTGGLETQYF. In DNA form, the CDR3 reads TGTGCCAGCTCACCGACAGGGGGCTTAGAGACCCAGTACTTC. The variable domain in full, completed from reference TRBV18 and TRBJ2-5, reads NAGVMQNPRHLVRRRGQEARLRCSPMKGHSHVYWYRQLPEEGLKFMVYLQKENIIDESGMPKERFSAEFPKEGPSILRIQQVVRGDSAAYFCASSPTGGLETQYFGPGTRLLVL.

This clone has a handful of counts. This chain connects TRBV19 to TRBJ2-7; no clear D gene. V lost 10 bases to trimming and J lost 3 bases, with 13 bases between them. Looked up from germline, CDR1 is LNHDA and CDR2 is SQIVND (reference sequence). The CDR3 consists of 12 residues. The CDR3 nucleotides read TGTGCCACCGGAGAAGGCCTCTACGAGCAGTACTTC. Amino acid sequence: CATGEGLYEQYF.

The chain couples TRBV9 to TRBJ2-5, with D uncertain. V dropped 2 bases and J dropped 5 bases, with 13 bases sitting between them. This CDR3 has 14 residues. CDR1 is SGDLS, CDR2 YYNGEE, per germline. CDR3 residues: CASSVTPLVETQYF. The CDR3 DNA is TGTGCCAGCAGCGTGACGCCACTTGTGGAGACCCAGTACTTC. Supplemented by reference TRBV9 and TRBJ2-5, the full variable domain reads DSGVTQTPKHLITATGQRVTLRCSPRSGDLSVYWYQQSLDQGLQFLIQYYNGEERAKGNILERFSAQQFPDLHSELNLSSLELGDSALYFCASSVTPLVETQYFGPGTRLLVL.

This chain connects TRBV5-6 to TRBJ1-2, with D perhaps TRBD1 (5 bases). The CDR3 totals 15 residues. In germline, CDR1 is SGHDT, CDR2 YYEEEE. V was pared by 0 bases and J by 3 bases, with 12 bases between. The CDR3 reads CASSLGQTIHYGYTF. CDR3 DNA: TGTGCCAGCAGCTTGGGACAGACTATCCACTATGGCTACACCTTC. The variable domain in full, with the rest retrieved from reference TRBV5-6 and TRBJ1-2, is DAGVTQSPTHLIKTRGQQVTLRCSPKSGHDTVSWYQQALGQGPQFIFQYYEEEERQRGNFPDRFSGHQFPNYSSELNVNALLLGDSALYLCASSLGQTIHYGYTFGSGTRLTVV.

The V and J genes are TRBV29-1 and TRBJ2-7; TRBD1 matches at 8 bases. The CDR3 runs 14 residues. J lost 2 bases, V lost 5 bases, and 8 bases had no gene match. CDR1 SQVTM and CDR2 ANQGSEA come from the germline V gene. DNA of the CDR3: TGCAGCGTTTCGAAGGGACAGGAAACCTACGAGCAGTACTTC. As protein: CSVSKGQETYEQYF.

The chain employs TRBV6-6 and TRBJ1-3, with D maybe TRBD1 (6 bases). The CDR3 totals 13 residues. Germline CDR1 reads MNHNY; CDR2 reads SVGAGI (reference sequence). V was trimmed by 6 bases and J by 4 bases, leaving 10 bases between them. CDR3 sequence: CASSWTEGNTIYF. In DNA, the CDR3 is TGTGCCAGCAGCTGGACAGAAGGAAACACCATATATTTT.

A single count supports this clone. V is TRBV5-4 and J is TRBJ2-1; D is ambiguous. The length of the CDR3 is 14 residues. The V end was cut by 2 bases, the J end by 1 base, with 7 bases between. CDR1 and CDR2 (germline): SGHNT, YYREEE (reference sequence). The chain's CDR3 is CASSFPGSYNEQFF. CDR3 nucleotides: TGTGCCAGCAGCTTTCCTGGTTCCTACAATGAGCAGTTCTTC.

V is TRBV2 and J is TRBJ1-2; D not resolved. Trimming took off 8 bases at V and 7 bases at J, with 23 bases between the two ends. Looked up from germline, CDR1 is SNHLY and CDR2 is FYNNEI. CDR3 length: 15 residues. CDR3 protein: CASVYVGRTFGGYTF. CDR3 in DNA: TGTGCCAGCGTTTACGTCGGACGGACCTTCGGTGGCTACACCTTC.

This CDR3 is CASSRGQGTYEQYF. CDR3 in DNA: TGTGCCAGCAGCCGTGGACAGGGAACCTACGAGCAGTACTTC. The chain links TRBV6-6 to TRBJ2-7; TRBD1 matches 8 bases. This CDR3 comprises 14 residues. Losses at the gene ends were 6 bases for V and 2 bases for J; bases not matched to a gene: 6. The germline V gene has CDR1 MNHNY and CDR2 SVGAGI (reference sequence).

This clone came up once. CDR3 loop: CASSLESGNTEAFF. CDR3 nucleotide sequence: TGCGCCAGCAGCCTCGAATCGGGGAACACTGAAGCTTTCTTT. The chain carries TRBV5-1 and TRBJ1-1; D call uncertain. The CDR3 has 14 amino acids. The V and J ends lost 4 bases and 1 base respectively, with 11 bases between them. CDR1 and CDR2 (germline): SGHRS, YFSETQ.

V and J are TRBV7-9 and TRBJ2-7; 8 bases map to TRBD2. Losses at the gene ends were 4 bases for V and 5 bases for J; bases not matched to a gene: 13. Germline V lookup: CDR1 SEHNR, CDR2 FQNEAQ (reference sequence). The CDR3 contains 16 residues. CDR3 bases: TGTGCCAGCAGCTCCCGGGGCGGGGGGCCGTTGAACGAGCAGTACTTC. Amino acids: CASSSRGGGPLNEQYF.

The chain links TRBV6-5 to TRBJ1-2, with unresolved D. This CDR3 region has 13 residues. Trimming stripped 5 bases from V and 10 bases from J, with 17 bases between. CDR1 is MNHEY, CDR2 SVGAGI, per germline. In nucleotides, the CDR3 is TGTGCCAGCAGTGAAGCGCAGCTTACCCCCTACACCTTC. Its protein is CASSEAQLTPYTF.

On this clone: The germline gene is not matched at one end of the junction; a read error may be the cause. The chain has TRBV10-1 and TRBJ2-2, with a tentative D call TRBD2 (6 bases). The CDR3 has 15 amino acids. In germline, CDR1 is WNHNN, CDR2 SYGVQD (reference sequence). CDR3 loop: CAGSAAGTNTGELFF. In nucleotides, the CDR3 is TGCGCCGGCAGTGCTGCGGGAACGAACACCGGGGAGCTGTTTTTT.

This chain links TRBV9 with TRBJ2-3; TRBD2 matches at 11 bases. CDR1 and CDR2 from the germline V gene are SGDLS and YYNGEE. The CDR3 length is 17 residues. Trimming cost V 4 bases and J 2 bases; bases outside gene matches: 9. In DNA, the CDR3 is TGTGCCAGCAGCTCCCCTAGCGGGGGGAGACACACAGATACGCAGTATTTT. Its translation: CASSSPSGGRHTDTQYF.

The chain joins TRBV7-2 to TRBJ1-5, with no clear D. This CDR3 has 13 residues. Germline V gene lookup returns CDR1 SGHTA and CDR2 FQGNSA. Trimming took off 6 bases at V and 2 bases at J, with 8 bases between the two ends. The CDR3 sequence is CASSYGGNQPQHF. The CDR3 nucleotides read TGTGCCAGCAGTTATGGGGGCAATCAGCCCCAGCATTTT.

The chain couples TRBV9 to TRBJ2-5; 10 bases agree with TRBD2. The germline V gene has CDR1 SGDLS and CDR2 YYNGEE. The CDR3 totals 17 residues. The trim removed 3 bases at V and 4 bases at J, leaving 12 bases unmatched. The chain's CDR3 is CASSAWGSGGAGETQYF. The CDR3 nucleotides read TGTGCCAGCAGCGCGTGGGGGAGCGGGGGGGCCGGAGAGACCCAGTACTTC.

CDR3 nucleotides: TGTGCCAGCGGCCTTGTTTACACTGAAGCTTTCTTT. Translated: CASGLVYTEAFF. The chain links TRBV6-6 to TRBJ1-1; unclear D gene. Germline CDR1 reads MNHNY; CDR2 reads SVGAGI (reference sequence). The CDR3 spans 12 residues. V lost 8 bases and J 3 bases, leaving 10 bases between the germline ends.

In its sample, this clone was seen a few times. The V gene is TRBV10-1, the J gene TRBJ2-4, with 11 nucleotides matching TRBD1. V lost 0 bases to trimming and J lost 9 bases; unmatched junction nucleotides: 1. The length of the CDR3 is 14 residues. Germline V gives CDR1 WNHNN, CDR2 SYGVQD (reference sequence). The CDR3 bases are TGCGCCAGCAGTGAGTCGGGACAGGGGGGCATTCAGTACTTC. It translates to CASSESGQGGIQYF.

This rearrangement joins TRBV6-5 to TRBJ1-2, with a weak D call TRBD1 (5 bases). This CDR3 region has 13 residues. CDR1 and CDR2 from the germline V gene are MNHEY and SVGAGI. V was shortened by 2 bases and J by 2 bases, with 6 bases between the two germline ends. CDR3 bases: TGTGCCAGCAGTTACGACAGAAACTATGGCTACACCTTC. This codes for CASSYDRNYGYTF.

V gene TRBV7-6 combines with J gene TRBJ2-7; TRBD1 agrees at 8 bases. Germline V gene data show CDR1 as SGHVS and CDR2 as FNYEAQ. The ends lost 6 bases at V and 1 base at J; junction bases unmatched: 5. There are 14 residues in the CDR3. CDR3 region: CASRRTGGSYEQYF. The CDR3 nucleotides read TGTGCCAGCAGACGAACAGGGGGATCCTACGAGCAGTACTTC. The full variable domain, rest sourced from reference TRBV7-6 and TRBJ2-7, is GAGVSQSPRYKVTKRGQDVALRCDPISGHVSLYWYRQALGQGPEFLTYFNYEAQQDKSGLPNDRFSAERPEGSISTLTIQRTEQRDSAMYRCASRRTGGSYEQYFGPGTRLTVT.

This rearrangement joins TRBV13 to TRBJ2-7; D ambiguous. This CDR3 is built from 11 residues. CDR1 and CDR2 (germline): PRHDT, FYEKMQ (reference sequence). V lost 3 bases and J lost 5, with 5 bases in between. The DNA of the CDR3 is TGTGCCAGCAGCTTCGGGCACGAGCAGTACTTC. Its translation is CASSFGHEQYF.